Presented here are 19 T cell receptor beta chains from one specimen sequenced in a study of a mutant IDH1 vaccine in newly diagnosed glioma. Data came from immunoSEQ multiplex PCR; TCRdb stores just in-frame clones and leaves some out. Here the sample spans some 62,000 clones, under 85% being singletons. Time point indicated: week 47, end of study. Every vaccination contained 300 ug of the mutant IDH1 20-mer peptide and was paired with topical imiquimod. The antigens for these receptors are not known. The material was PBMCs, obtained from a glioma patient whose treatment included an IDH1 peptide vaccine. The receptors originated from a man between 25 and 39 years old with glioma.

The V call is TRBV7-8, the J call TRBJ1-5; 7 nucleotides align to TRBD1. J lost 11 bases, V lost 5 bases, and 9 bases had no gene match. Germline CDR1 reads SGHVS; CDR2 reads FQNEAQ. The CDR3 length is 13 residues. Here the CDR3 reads CASSRQGGTAQHF. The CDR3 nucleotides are TGTGCCAGCAGCCGTCAAGGGGGGACAGCCCAGCATTTT.

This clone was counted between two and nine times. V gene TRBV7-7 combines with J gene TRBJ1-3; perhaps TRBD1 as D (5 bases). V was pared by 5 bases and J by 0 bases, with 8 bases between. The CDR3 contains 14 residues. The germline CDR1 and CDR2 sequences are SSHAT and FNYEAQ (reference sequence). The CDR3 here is CASSPGTSGNTIYF. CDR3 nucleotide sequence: TGTGCCAGCAGCCCCGGGACCTCTGGAAACACCATATATTTT.

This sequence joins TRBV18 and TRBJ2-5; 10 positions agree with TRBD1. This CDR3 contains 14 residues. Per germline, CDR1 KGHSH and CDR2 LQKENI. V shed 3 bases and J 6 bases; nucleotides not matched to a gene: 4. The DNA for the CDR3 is TGTGCCAGCTCACCGGGGACAGGGGCAAAGACCCAGTACTTC. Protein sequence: CASSPGTGAKTQYF.

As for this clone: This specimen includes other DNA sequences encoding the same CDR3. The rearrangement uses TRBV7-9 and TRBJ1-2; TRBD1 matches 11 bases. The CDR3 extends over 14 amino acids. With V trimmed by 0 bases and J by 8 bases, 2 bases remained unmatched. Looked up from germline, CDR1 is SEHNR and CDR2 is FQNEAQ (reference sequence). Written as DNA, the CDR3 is TGTGCCAGCAGCTTAGCGGACAGGGGGCGCGGCTACACCTTC. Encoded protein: CASSLADRGRGYTF.

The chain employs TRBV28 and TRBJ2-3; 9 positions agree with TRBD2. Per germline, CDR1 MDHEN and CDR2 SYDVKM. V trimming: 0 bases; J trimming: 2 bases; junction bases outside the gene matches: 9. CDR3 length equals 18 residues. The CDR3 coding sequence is TGTGCCAGCAGTTTATGGGGAGCGGGGGGCTTGAACACAGATACGCAGTATTTT. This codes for CASSLWGAGGLNTDTQYF.

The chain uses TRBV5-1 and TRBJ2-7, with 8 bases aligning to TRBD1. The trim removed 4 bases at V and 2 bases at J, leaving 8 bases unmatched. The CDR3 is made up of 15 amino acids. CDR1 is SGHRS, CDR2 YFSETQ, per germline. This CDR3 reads CASSPNNRGTYEQYF. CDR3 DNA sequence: TGCGCCAGCAGCCCCAATAACAGGGGGACCTACGAGCAGTACTTC.

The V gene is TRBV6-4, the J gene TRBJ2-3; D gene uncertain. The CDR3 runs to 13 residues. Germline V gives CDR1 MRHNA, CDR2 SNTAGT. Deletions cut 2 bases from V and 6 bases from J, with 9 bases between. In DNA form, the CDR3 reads TGTGCCAGCAGTGACGGAACTGGCGATACGCAGTATTTT. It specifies CASSDGTGDTQYF.

The CDR3 DNA reads TGTGCCAGCAGGGAGGGACTGCTGGGGGGGCCCCAGCATTTT. Its protein product is CASREGLLGGPQHF. The V call is TRBV6-5, the J call TRBJ1-5, with D possibly being TRBD1 (5 bases). Trimming took off 6 bases at V and 9 bases at J, with 18 bases between the two ends. CDR3 length: 14 amino acids. Germline lookup yields CDR1 MNHEY and CDR2 SVGAGI.

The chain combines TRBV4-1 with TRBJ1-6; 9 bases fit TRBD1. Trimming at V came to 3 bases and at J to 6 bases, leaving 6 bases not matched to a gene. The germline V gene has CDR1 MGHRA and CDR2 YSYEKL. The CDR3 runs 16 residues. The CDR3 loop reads CASSQQPGQGNSPLHF. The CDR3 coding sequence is TGCGCCAGCAGCCAGCAACCGGGACAGGGTAATTCACCCCTCCACTTT.

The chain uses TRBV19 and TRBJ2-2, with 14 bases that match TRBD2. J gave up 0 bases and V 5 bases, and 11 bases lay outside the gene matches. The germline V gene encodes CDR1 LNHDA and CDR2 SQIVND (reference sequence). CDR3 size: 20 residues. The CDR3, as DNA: TGTGCCAGTAGTCACCCCAGACTAGCGGGGGGGTCTACGAACACCGGGGAGCTGTTTTTT. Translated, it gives CASSHPRLAGGSTNTGELFF. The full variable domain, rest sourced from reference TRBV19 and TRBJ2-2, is DGGITQSPKYLFRKEGQNVTLSCEQNLNHDAMYWYRQDPGQGLRLIYYSQIVNDFQKGDIAEGYSVSREKKESFPLTVTSAQKNPTAFYLCASSHPRLAGGSTNTGELFFGEGSRLTVL.

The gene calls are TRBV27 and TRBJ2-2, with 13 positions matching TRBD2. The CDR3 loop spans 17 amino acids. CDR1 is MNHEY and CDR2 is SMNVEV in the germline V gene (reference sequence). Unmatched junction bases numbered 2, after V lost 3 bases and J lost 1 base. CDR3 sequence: CASSLGLAGLNTGELFF. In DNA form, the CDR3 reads TGTGCCAGCAGTTTGGGACTAGCGGGGTTGAACACCGGGGAGCTGTTTTTT.

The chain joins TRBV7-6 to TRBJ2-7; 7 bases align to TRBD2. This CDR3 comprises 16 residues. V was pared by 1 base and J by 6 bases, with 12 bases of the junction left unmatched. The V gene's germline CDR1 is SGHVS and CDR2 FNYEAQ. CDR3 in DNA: TGTGCCAGCAGCTTAGGCCTACCAGGGACTATTTCCGAGCAGTACTTC. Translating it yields CASSLGLPGTISEQYF.

The CDR3 reads CASSQAGTGNEKLFF. CDR3 nucleotides: TGCGCCAGCAGCCAAGCCGGGACAGGCAATGAAAAACTGTTTTTT. V gene TRBV4-1 combines with J gene TRBJ1-4; 8 bases agree with TRBD1. Unmatched junction bases numbered 3, after V lost 1 base and J lost 5 bases. CDR1 is MGHRA, CDR2 YSYEKL, per germline. The CDR3 length is 15 residues.

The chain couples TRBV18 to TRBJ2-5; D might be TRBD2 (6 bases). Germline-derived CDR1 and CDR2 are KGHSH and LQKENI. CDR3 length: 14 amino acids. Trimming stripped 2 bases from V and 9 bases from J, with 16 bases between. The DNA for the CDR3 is TGTGCCAGCTCACCAATGAGGGGACTCCGTCCCCAGTACTTC. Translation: CASSPMRGLRPQYF.

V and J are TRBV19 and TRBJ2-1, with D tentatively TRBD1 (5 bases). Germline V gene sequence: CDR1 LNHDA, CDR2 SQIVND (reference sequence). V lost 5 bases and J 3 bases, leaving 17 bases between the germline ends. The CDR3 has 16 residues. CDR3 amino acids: CASSARTKLVYNEQFF. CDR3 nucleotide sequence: TGTGCCAGTAGTGCCCGGACAAAATTAGTCTACAATGAGCAGTTCTTC.

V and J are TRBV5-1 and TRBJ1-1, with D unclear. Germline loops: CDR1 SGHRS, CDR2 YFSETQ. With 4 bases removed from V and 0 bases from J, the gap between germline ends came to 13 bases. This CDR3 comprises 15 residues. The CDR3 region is CASSNGNSLNTEAFF. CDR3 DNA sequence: TGCGCCAGCAGCAACGGGAACAGCTTGAACACTGAAGCTTTCTTT.

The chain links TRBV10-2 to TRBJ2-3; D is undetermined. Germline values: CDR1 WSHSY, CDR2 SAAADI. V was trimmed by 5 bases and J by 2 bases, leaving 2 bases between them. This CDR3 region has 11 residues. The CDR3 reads CASSFTDTQYF. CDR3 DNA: TGCGCCAGCAGTTTCACAGATACGCAGTATTTT.

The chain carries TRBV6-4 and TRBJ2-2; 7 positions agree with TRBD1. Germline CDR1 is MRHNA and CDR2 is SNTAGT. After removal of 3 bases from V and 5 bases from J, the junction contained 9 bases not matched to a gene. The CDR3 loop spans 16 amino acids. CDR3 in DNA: TGTGCCAGCAGTGAATTTGCAGGGGGTTTAACCGGGGAGCTGTTTTTT. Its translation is CASSEFAGGLTGELFF.

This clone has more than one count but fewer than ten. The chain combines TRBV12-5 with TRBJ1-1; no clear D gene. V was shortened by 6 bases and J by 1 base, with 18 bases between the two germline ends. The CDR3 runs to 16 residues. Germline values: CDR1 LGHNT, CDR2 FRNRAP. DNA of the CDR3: TGTGCTAGTGGCACCGTTGGAGAGACCAAGAACACTGAAGCTTTCTTT. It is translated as CASGTVGETKNTEAFF.